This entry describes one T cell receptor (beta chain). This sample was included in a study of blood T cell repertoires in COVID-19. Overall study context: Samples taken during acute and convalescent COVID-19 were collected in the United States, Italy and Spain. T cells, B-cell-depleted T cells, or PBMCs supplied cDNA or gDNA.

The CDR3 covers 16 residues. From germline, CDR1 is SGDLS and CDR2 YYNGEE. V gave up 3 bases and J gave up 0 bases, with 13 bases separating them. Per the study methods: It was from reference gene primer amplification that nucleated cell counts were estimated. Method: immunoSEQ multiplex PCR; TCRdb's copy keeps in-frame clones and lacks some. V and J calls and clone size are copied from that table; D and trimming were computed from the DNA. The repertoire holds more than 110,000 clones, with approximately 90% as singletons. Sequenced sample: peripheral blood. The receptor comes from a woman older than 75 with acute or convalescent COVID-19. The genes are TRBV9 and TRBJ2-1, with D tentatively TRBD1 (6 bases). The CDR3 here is CASSARQVSSYNEQFF. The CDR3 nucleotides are TGTGCCAGCAGCGCCCGACAGGTCAGCTCCTACAATGAGCAGTTCTTC.